The 5 T cell receptor beta chains below were found in one sample sequenced in a study of human T cells and chemical hapten exposure. The time point: patch test 1, 2 weeks after DPC sensitization. The treatment was: therapeutic diphenylcyclopropenone sensitization with weekly scalp DPC. Using its own MiXCR run on the RACE reads, TCRdb lists one record per CDR3 protein. Of a few hundred thousand distinct CDR3 sequences listed, about 4.4% are singletons. The specimen comprised whole blood, sampled in connection with sensitization to the hapten diphenylcyclopropenone (DPC). The receptors derive from a woman aged 45 to 65 with alopecia areata. Some clones in this sample may be carry-over from other donors' samples.

This chain connects TRBV20-1 to TRBJ1-2; D not certain. The CDR3 extends over 13 amino acids. Trimming took off 0 bases at V and 4 bases at J, with 9 bases between the two ends. Germline CDR1 DFQATT, CDR2 SNEGSKA (reference sequence). The DNA of the CDR3 is TGCAGTGCTAGAGATCTCCGTAGCTATGGCTACACCTTC. Protein: CSARDLRSYGYTF.

This clonotype was observed many times. The genes are TRBV7-2 and TRBJ1-5; D is undetermined. The CDR3 runs 13 residues. Germline V gene data show CDR1 as SGHTA and CDR2 as FQGNSA. Deletions cut 4 bases from V and 1 base from J, with 5 bases between. The CDR3 sequence is CASSSSSNQPQHF. The CDR3 region has the DNA TGTGCCAGCAGCTCATCCAGCAATCAGCCCCAGCATTTT. Looking up the rest from reference TRBV7-2 and TRBJ1-5 gives the full variable domain: GAGVSQSPSNKVTEKGKDVELRCDPISGHTALYWYRQSLGQGLEFLIYFQGNSAPDKSGLPSDRFSAERTGGSVSTLTIQRTQQEDSAVYLCASSSSSNQPQHFGDGTRLSIL.

This clonotype was seen a few times. The chain combines TRBV29-1 with TRBJ1-4, with 8 bases identical to TRBD1. This CDR3 contains 13 residues. Looked up from germline, CDR1 is SQVTM and CDR2 is ANQGSEA. The J segment lost 7 bases and the V segment lost 7 bases, leaving 8 bases of the junction unmatched. The CDR3 DNA is TGCAGCGCCTACGGACAGGGCGGTGAAAAACTGTTTTTT. It translates to CSAYGQGGEKLFF.

This chain joins TRBV5-4 and TRBJ2-5; D is tentatively TRBD1 or TRBD2 (5 bases each). The CDR3 spans 15 residues. Trimming left V 1 base short and J 1 base short, with 11 bases between. Germline CDR1 reads SGHNT; CDR2 reads YYREEE (reference sequence). This chain's CDR3 is CASSLRKRGQETQYF. Here the CDR3 DNA reads TGTGCCAGCAGCTTGAGAAAGAGGGGCCAAGAGACCCAGTACTTC.

There are many counts of this clonotype. The V gene is TRBV7-9, the J gene TRBJ2-1; D is unclear. The CDR3 is 16 residues long. V lost 5 bases, J lost 3 bases, and 17 bases lay in between. Per germline, CDR1 SEHNR and CDR2 FQNEAQ (reference sequence). Written as DNA, the CDR3 is TGTGCCAGCAGCCCGGTTGGTCCCGATAGCTACAATGAGCAGTTCTTC. Its translation is CASSPVGPDSYNEQFF.